This passage covers 24 T cell receptor beta chains from one sample sequenced in a study of blood T cell repertoires in COVID-19. Data came from immunoSEQ multiplex PCR; TCRdb stores just in-frame clones and leaves some out. The sample carries roughly 180,000 clones, more than 70% recorded once. The specimen sequenced was peripheral blood. The receptor set was obtained from a woman aged 55-70 years with acute or convalescent COVID-19.

The rearrangement links TRBV28 to TRBJ2-1, with D maybe TRBD2 (5 bases). With 3 bases removed from V and 4 bases from J, the gap between germline ends came to 10 bases. In germline, CDR1 is MDHEN, CDR2 SYDVKM. The CDR3 is 14 residues long. CDR3 coding DNA: TGTGCCAGCAGTTTCGTGACGGGATACAATGAGCAGTTCTTC. Protein sequence: CASSFVTGYNEQFF.

This chain connects TRBV4-2 to TRBJ1-2; no clear D gene. Trimming cost V 0 bases and J 7 bases, with 9 bases left between them. Germline CDR1 and CDR2: LGHNA and YNFKEQ. This CDR3 has 13 amino acids. The DNA for the CDR3 is TGTGCCAGCAGCCAAGATACAGAGAGTGGCTACACCTTC. This translates into CASSQDTESGYTF.

A single count supports this clone. The chain joins TRBV12-3 or TRBV12-4 to TRBJ2-7, with D possibly matching TRBD1 (6 bases). The CDR3 spans 13 residues. The germline V and J ends were trimmed by 5 bases and 7 bases, with 15 bases remaining between them. The CDR3 DNA sequence: TGTGCCAGCAGTCTCCTGAGGGGGAGTGAGCAGTACGTC. Encoded protein: CASSLLRGSEQYV.

The genes are TRBV5-4 and TRBJ2-3; no definite D call. V was trimmed by 3 bases and J by 0 bases, leaving 8 bases between them. CDR3 length: 14 amino acids. The germline gives CDR1 SGHNT, CDR2 YYREEE (reference sequence). CDR3 bases: TGTGCCAGCAGCTCCGACATGAGCACAGATACGCAGTATTTT. Protein sequence: CASSSDMSTDTQYF.

CDR3 in amino acids: CASGTGAGEQYV. CDR3 nucleotide sequence: TGTGCCAGCGGTACTGGGGCCGGGGAGCAGTACGTC. V is TRBV6-5 and J is TRBJ2-7, with TRBD1 as a possible D gene (5 bases). Germline loops: CDR1 MNHEY, CDR2 SVGAGI. V lost 8 bases, J lost 7 bases, and 15 bases lay in between. CDR3 length equals 12 residues.

The rearrangement joins TRBV4-1 to TRBJ2-1; D gene ambiguous. The CDR3 has 11 residues. Per the germline V gene, CDR1 is MGHRA and CDR2 is YSYEKL. V dropped 4 bases and J dropped 9 bases, with 7 bases sitting between them. DNA for the CDR3: TGCGCCAGCAGCCGTCTCGGTGAGCAGTTCTTC. Amino acid sequence: CASSRLGEQFF.

The chain recombines TRBV6-5 with TRBJ2-7; TRBD2 matches 10 bases. The V segment lost 6 bases and the J segment 5 bases; nucleotides outside the gene matches: 7. This CDR3 has 14 amino acids. CDR1 and CDR2 from the germline V gene are MNHEY and SVGAGI. CDR3 amino acids: CASSRTSGDNEQYV. CDR3 nucleotides: TGTGCCAGCAGCCGGACTAGCGGAGACAACGAGCAGTACGTC.

V gene TRBV5-1 combines with J gene TRBJ1-6; a possible D gene is TRBD1 (6 bases). The V gene lost 0 bases and the J gene lost 10 bases, with 11 bases spanning the gap. The CDR3 has 14 residues. CDR1 and CDR2 from the germline V gene are SGHRS and YFSETQ. The chain's CDR3 is CASSLGDTGSPLHF. Here the CDR3 DNA reads TGCGCCAGCAGCTTGGGGGACACAGGCTCACCCCTCCACTTT.

The table lists this clone with a count of one. V usage is TRBV7-2 and J usage is TRBJ2-1; a possible D gene is TRBD2 (6 bases). With 4 bases removed from V and 0 bases from J, the gap between germline ends came to 10 bases. The CDR3 extends over 15 amino acids. The V gene's germline CDR1 is SGHTA and CDR2 FQGNSA. DNA of the CDR3: TGTGCCAGCAGCTCCGTCGGGGGCTCCTACAATGAGCAGTTCTTC. It translates to CASSSVGGSYNEQFF.

The chain joins TRBV6-1 to TRBJ2-5; perhaps TRBD1 as D (6 bases). V shed 2 bases and J shed 5 bases, with 15 bases lying between them. CDR3 length: 15 residues. Germline assignment: CDR1 MNHNS and CDR2 SASEGT. The CDR3 loop reads CASSESQGPHETQYF. The CDR3 nucleotides read TGTGCCAGCAGTGAATCACAGGGTCCCCACGAGACCCAGTACTTC.

V usage is TRBV25-1 and J usage is TRBJ1-3; 8 bases fit TRBD1. The CDR3 loop spans 14 amino acids. Unmatched junction bases numbered 3, after V lost 4 bases and J lost 4 bases. Germline CDR1 MGHDK, CDR2 SYGVNS. DNA of the CDR3: TGTGCCAGCAGTGTGGGACAGGTGGGAAACACCATATATTTT. Translating it yields CASSVGQVGNTIYF. Full variable domain (rest looked up from reference TRBV25-1 and TRBJ1-3): EADIYQTPRYLVIGTGKKITLECSQTMGHDKMYWYQQDPGMELHLIHYSYGVNSTEKGDLSSESTVSRIRTEHFPLTLESARPSHTSQYLCASSVGQVGNTIYFGEGSWLTVV.

V is TRBV6-6 and J is TRBJ2-3; TRBD2 agrees at 10 bases. Unmatched junction bases numbered 7, after V lost 2 bases and J lost 5 bases. There are 16 residues in the CDR3. From germline, CDR1 is MNHNY and CDR2 SVGAGI (reference sequence). The CDR3 is CASSYRVAGGRDTQYF. CDR3 sequence (DNA): TGTGCCAGCAGTTACAGGGTAGCGGGAGGAAGAGATACGCAGTATTTT.

V usage is TRBV19 and J usage is TRBJ2-3; no clear D gene. This CDR3 is built from 15 residues. Germline-derived CDR1 and CDR2 are LNHDA and SQIVND (reference sequence). V was shortened by 3 bases and J by 3 bases, with 13 bases between the two germline ends. The CDR3 DNA follows: TGTGCCAGTAGTATCGGCAGTGGAGCTACAGATACGCAGTATTTT. Protein product: CASSIGSGATDTQYF.

The rearrangement uses TRBV15 and TRBJ1-2; 7 bases match TRBD1. J was trimmed by 5 bases and V by 1 base; bases with no gene match: 10. Germline V CDR1 and CDR2: LNHNV, YYDKDF (reference sequence). This CDR3 is 16 amino acids long. The DNA for the CDR3 is TGTGCCACCAGCAGAGCCGGAGACAGGGTAGCTTATGGCTACACCTTC. Translating it yields CATSRAGDRVAYGYTF.

This sequence joins TRBV30 and TRBJ2-2, with TRBD2 matching 7 bases. The CDR3 totals 15 residues. The germline V gene encodes CDR1 GTSNPN and CDR2 SVGIG (reference sequence). Trimming took 6 bases from V and 4 from J; bases not matched to a gene: 11. The CDR3 here is CACTKGGRATGELFF. CDR3 sequence (DNA): TGTGCCTGCACAAAAGGAGGGAGGGCCACCGGGGAGCTGTTTTTT.

The CDR3 is CASSLQGRSPLHF. As DNA, the CDR3 is TGTGCCAGCAGCTTACAGGGTCGCTCACCCCTCCACTTT. The chain employs TRBV7-6 and TRBJ1-6; tentative D call: TRBD1 (5 bases). This CDR3 is 13 amino acids long. CDR1 is SGHVS, CDR2 FNYEAQ, per germline. V lost 2 bases and J lost 10, with 9 bases in between.

The genes are TRBV28 and TRBJ1-5; D is unresolved. Per germline, CDR1 MDHEN and CDR2 SYDVKM. The germline V and J ends were trimmed by 4 bases and 4 bases, with 5 bases remaining between them. CDR3 length: 12 amino acids. CDR3 nucleotides: TGTGCCAGCAGTTCCCTTAATCAGCCCCAGCATTTT. Amino acid sequence: CASSSLNQPQHF.

This clone was seen more than once but under ten times. The V and J genes are TRBV18 and TRBJ1-1; tentatively, D is TRBD1 (6 bases). Per germline, CDR1 KGHSH and CDR2 LQKENI. This CDR3 region has 14 residues. Trimming shortened V by 3 bases and J by 1 base, and 9 bases separated the two germline ends. The CDR3 loop is CASSPPGANTEAFF. For the CDR3, the DNA is TGTGCCAGCTCACCTCCAGGGGCGAACACTGAAGCTTTCTTT.

This chain connects TRBV12-3 or TRBV12-4 to TRBJ1-1, with D possibly matching TRBD1 (5 bases). This CDR3 contains 13 residues. The germline V and J ends were trimmed by 4 bases and 7 bases, with 13 bases remaining between them. The CDR3 DNA is TGTGCCAGCAGTTCGGGACTGCGTGGTGAAGCTTTCTTT. Translated: CASSSGLRGEAFF.

The CDR3 is CASSAQEMNTGELFF. The CDR3 nucleotides read TGTGCCAGCAGTGCACAGGAGATGAACACCGGGGAGCTGTTTTTT. V usage is TRBV2 and J usage is TRBJ2-2; maybe TRBD1 (5 bases). V lost 4 bases, J lost 1 base, and 10 bases lay in between. CDR1 SNHLY and CDR2 FYNNEI come from the germline V gene. CDR3 length: 15 amino acids.

This chain joins TRBV10-3 and TRBJ2-7, with D tentatively TRBD1 (5 bases). V gave up 5 bases and J gave up 0 bases, with 5 bases separating them. Germline CDR1 is ENHRY and CDR2 is SYGVKD. The CDR3 consists of 12 residues. The CDR3 loop is CAISRGSYEQYF. CDR3 in DNA: TGTGCCATCAGTAGGGGCTCCTACGAGCAGTACTTC.

This rearrangement joins TRBV6-5 to TRBJ1-2; D unclear. The CDR3 spans 15 residues. In germline, CDR1 is MNHEY, CDR2 SVGAGI. The V gene lost 0 bases and the J gene lost 4 bases, with 12 bases spanning the gap. The CDR3 loop is CASSYSPQAGYGYTF. The DNA for the CDR3 is TGTGCCAGCAGTTACTCCCCCCAGGCGGGCTATGGCTACACCTTC.

V and J are TRBV2 and TRBJ2-5; TRBD1 is a possible D gene (5 bases). Germline V CDR1 and CDR2: SNHLY, FYNNEI. The CDR3 has 13 amino acids. The germline V and J ends were trimmed by 6 bases and 3 bases, with 11 bases remaining between them. CDR3 sequence reads: CASRLGAKETQYF. CDR3 in DNA: TGTGCCAGCAGGTTAGGGGCCAAAGAGACCCAGTACTTC.

The gene calls are TRBV6-5 and TRBJ2-7; 7 nucleotides align to TRBD1. V lost 2 bases to trimming and J lost 2 bases; unmatched junction nucleotides: 6. The CDR3 is made up of 15 amino acids. Germline V gives CDR1 MNHEY, CDR2 SVGAGI. The CDR3 spells CASSYGRGLAYEQYF. In DNA, the CDR3 is TGTGCCAGCAGTTACGGAAGGGGGCTAGCCTACGAGCAGTACTTC.